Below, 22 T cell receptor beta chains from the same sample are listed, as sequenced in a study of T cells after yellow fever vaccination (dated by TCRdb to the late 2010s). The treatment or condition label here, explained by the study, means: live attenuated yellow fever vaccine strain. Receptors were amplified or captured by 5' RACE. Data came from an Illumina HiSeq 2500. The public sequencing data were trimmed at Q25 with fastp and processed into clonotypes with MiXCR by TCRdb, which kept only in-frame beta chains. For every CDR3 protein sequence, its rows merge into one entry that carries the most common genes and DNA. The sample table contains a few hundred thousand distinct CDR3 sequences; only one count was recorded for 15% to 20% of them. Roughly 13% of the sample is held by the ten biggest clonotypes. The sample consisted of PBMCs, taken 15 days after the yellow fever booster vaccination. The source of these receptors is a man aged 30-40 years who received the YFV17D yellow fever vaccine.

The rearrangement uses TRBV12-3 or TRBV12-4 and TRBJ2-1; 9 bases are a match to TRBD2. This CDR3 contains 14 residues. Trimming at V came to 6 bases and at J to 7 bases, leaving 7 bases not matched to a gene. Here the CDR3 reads CASRLGLALNEQFF. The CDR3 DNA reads TGTGCCAGCAGACTTGGACTAGCGCTTAATGAGCAGTTCTTC.

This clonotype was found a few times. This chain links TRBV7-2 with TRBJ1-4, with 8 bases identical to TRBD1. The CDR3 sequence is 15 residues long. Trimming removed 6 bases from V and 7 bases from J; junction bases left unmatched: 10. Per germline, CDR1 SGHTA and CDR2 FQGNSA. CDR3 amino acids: CASRLTGGPFEKLFF. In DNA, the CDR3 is TGTGCCAGCAGGTTAACAGGGGGACCGTTTGAAAAACTGTTTTTT.

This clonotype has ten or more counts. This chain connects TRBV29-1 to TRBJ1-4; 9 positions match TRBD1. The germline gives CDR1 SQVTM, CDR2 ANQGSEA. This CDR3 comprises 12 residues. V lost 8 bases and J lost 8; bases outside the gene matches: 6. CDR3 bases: TGCAGCTCCACCGGGACAGGGGAAAAACTGTTTTTT. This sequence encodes CSSTGTGEKLFF.

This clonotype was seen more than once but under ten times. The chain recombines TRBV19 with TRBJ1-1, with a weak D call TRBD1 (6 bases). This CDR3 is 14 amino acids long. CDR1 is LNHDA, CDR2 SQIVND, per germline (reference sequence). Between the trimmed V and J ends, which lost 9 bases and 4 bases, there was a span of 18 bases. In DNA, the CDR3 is TGTGCCAGCCACCCAAGGGGGGGGGGCACTGAAGCTTTCTTT. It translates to CASHPRGGGTEAFF.

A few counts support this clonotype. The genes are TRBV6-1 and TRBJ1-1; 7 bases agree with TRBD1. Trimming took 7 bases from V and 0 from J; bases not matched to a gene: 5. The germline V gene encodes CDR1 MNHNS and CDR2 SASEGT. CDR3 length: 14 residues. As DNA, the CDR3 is TGTGCCAGCAAAGGACAGGTCCTGAACACTGAAGCTTTCTTT. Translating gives CASKGQVLNTEAFF.

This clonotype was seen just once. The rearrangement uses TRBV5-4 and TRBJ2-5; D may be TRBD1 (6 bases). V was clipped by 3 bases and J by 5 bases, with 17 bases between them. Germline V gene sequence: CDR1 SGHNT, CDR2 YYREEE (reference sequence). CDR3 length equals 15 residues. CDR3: CASSSSGAPRETQYF. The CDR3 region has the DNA TGTGCCAGCAGCTCGTCAGGGGCCCCCCGGGAGACCCAGTACTTC.

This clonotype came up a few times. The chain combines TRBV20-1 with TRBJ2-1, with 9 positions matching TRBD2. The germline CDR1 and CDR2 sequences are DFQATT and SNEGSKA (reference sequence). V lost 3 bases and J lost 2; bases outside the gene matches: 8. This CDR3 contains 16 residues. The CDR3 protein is CSARGPAGGPYNEQFF. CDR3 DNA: TGCAGTGCTAGGGGTCCGGCGGGAGGGCCCTACAATGAGCAGTTCTTC.

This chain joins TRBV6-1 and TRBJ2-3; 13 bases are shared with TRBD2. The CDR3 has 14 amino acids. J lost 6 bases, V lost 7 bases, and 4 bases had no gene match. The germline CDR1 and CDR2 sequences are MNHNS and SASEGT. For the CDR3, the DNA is TGTGCCAGCACCTTGGGACTAGCGGGGGATACGCAGTATTTT. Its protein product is CASTLGLAGDTQYF.

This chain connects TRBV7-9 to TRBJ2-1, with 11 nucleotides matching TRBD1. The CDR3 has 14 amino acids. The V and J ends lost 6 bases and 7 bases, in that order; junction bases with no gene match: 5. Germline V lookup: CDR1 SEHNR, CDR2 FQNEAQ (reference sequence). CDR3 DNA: TGTGCCAGCAGTAGGACAGGGGGCTGGAATGAGCAGTTCTTC. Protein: CASSRTGGWNEQFF.

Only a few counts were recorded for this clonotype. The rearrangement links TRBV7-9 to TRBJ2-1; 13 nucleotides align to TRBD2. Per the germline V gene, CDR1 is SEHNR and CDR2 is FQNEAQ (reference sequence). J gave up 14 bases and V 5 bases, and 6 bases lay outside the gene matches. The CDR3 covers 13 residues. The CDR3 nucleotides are TGTGCCAGCAGCCAAACTAGCGGGAGGGGAGAGTTCTTC. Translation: CASSQTSGRGEFF.

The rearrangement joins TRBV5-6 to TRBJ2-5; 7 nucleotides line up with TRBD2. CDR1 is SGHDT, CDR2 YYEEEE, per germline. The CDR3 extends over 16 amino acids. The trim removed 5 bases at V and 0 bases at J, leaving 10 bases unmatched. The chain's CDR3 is CASSSPGLADQETQYF. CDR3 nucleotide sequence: TGTGCCAGCAGTAGCCCCGGGCTAGCGGACCAAGAGACCCAGTACTTC. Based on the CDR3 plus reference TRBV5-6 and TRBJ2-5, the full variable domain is DAGVTQSPTHLIKTRGQQVTLRCSPKSGHDTVSWYQQALGQGPQFIFQYYEEEERQRGNFPDRFSGHQFPNYSSELNVNALLLGDSALYLCASSSPGLADQETQYFGPGTRLLVL.

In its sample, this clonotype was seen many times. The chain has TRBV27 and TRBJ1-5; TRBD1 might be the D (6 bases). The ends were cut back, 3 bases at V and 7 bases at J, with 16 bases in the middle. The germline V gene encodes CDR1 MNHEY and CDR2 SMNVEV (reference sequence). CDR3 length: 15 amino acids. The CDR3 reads CASSLGLGGRQPQHF. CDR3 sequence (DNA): TGTGCCAGCAGTTTGGGACTCGGGGGGCGCCAGCCCCAGCATTTT.

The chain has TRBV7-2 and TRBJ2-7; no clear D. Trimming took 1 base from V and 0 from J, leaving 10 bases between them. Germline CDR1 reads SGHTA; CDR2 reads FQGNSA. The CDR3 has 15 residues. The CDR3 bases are TGTGCCAGCAGCTTAGGTCCGGGCCCCTCCTACGAGCAGTACTTC. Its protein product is CASSLGPGPSYEQYF.

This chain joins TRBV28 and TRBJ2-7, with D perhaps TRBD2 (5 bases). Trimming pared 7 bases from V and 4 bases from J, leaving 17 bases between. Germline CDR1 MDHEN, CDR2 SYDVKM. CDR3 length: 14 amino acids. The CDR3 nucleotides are TGTGCCAGCAACGAGTATAGCTCGGGGTACGAGCAGTACTTC. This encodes CASNEYSSGYEQYF. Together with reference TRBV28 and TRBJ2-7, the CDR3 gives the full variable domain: DVKVTQSSRYLVKRTGEKVFLECVQDMDHENMFWYRQDPGLGLRLIYFSYDVKMKEKGDIPEGYSVSREKKERFSLILESASTNQTSMYLCASNEYSSGYEQYFGPGTRLTVT.

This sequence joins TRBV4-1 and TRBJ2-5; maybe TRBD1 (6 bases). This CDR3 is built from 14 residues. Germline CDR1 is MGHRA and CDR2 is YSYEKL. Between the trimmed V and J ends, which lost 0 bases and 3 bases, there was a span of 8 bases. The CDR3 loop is CASSQERGKETQYF. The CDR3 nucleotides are TGCGCCAGCAGCCAAGAGAGGGGGAAAGAGACCCAGTACTTC.

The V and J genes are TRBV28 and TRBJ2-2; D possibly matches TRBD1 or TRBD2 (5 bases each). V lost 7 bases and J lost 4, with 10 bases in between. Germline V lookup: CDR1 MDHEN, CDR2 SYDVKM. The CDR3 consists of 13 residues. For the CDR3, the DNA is TGTGCCAGCAATTCAGGGAGCACCGGGGAGCTGTTTTTT. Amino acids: CASNSGSTGELFF.

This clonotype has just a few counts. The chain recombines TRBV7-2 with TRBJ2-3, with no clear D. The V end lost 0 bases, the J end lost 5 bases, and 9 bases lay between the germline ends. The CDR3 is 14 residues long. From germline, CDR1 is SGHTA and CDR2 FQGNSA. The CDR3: CASSLAVTQDTQYF. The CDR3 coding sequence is TGTGCCAGCAGCTTAGCAGTAACTCAAGATACGCAGTATTTT. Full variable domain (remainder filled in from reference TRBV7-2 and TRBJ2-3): GAGVSQSPSNKVTEKGKDVELRCDPISGHTALYWYRQSLGQGLEFLIYFQGNSAPDKSGLPSDRFSAERTGGSVSTLTIQRTQQEDSAVYLCASSLAVTQDTQYFGPGTRLTVL.

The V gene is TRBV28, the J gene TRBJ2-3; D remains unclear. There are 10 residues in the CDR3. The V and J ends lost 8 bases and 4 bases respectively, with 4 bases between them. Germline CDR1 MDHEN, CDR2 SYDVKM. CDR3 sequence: CASEADTQYF. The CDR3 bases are TGTGCCAGCGAGGCAGATACGCAGTATTTT. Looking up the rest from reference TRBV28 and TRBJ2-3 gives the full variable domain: DVKVTQSSRYLVKRTGEKVFLECVQDMDHENMFWYRQDPGLGLRLIYFSYDVKMKEKGDIPEGYSVSREKKERFSLILESASTNQTSMYLCASEADTQYFGPGTRLTVL.

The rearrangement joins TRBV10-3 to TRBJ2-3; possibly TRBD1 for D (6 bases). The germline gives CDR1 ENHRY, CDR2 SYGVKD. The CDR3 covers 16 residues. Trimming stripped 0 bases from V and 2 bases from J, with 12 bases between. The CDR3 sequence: CAISESTWDNTDTQYF. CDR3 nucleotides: TGTGCCATCAGTGAGTCGACGTGGGACAACACAGATACGCAGTATTTT.

The CDR3 reads CASTANYGTRDGNEQFF. In DNA, the CDR3 is TGTGCCAGCACCGCCAATTACGGGACCCGAGATGGCAATGAGCAGTTCTTC. The V call is TRBV28, the J call TRBJ2-1; D may correspond to TRBD1 or TRBD2 (5 bases each). V dropped 7 bases and J dropped 6 bases, with 25 bases sitting between them. In germline, CDR1 is MDHEN, CDR2 SYDVKM. This CDR3 has 17 amino acids.

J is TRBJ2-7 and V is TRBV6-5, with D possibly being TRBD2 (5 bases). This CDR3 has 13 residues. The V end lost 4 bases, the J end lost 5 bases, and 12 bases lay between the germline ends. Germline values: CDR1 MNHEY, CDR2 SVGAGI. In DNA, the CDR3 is TGTGCCAGCAGTTCTCCGGGGTCGCACGAGCAGTACTTC. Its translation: CASSSPGSHEQYF.

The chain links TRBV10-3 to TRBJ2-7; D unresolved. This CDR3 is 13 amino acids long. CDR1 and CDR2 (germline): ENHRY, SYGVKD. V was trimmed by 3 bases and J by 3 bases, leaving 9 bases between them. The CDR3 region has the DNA TGTGCCATCAGTGACGTAGGGTTCTACGAGCAGTACTTC. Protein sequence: CAISDVGFYEQYF.